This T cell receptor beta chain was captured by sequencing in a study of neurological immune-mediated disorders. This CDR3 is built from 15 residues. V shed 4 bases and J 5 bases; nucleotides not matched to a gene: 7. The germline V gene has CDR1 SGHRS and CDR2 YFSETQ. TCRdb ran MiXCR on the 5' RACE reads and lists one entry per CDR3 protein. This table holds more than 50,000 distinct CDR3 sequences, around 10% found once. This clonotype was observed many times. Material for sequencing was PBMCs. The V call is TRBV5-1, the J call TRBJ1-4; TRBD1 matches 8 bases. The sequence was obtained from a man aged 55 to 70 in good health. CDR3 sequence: CASSVTGVENEKLFF. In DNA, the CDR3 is TGCGCCAGCAGCGTGACAGGGGTCGAAAATGAAAAACTGTTTTTT.